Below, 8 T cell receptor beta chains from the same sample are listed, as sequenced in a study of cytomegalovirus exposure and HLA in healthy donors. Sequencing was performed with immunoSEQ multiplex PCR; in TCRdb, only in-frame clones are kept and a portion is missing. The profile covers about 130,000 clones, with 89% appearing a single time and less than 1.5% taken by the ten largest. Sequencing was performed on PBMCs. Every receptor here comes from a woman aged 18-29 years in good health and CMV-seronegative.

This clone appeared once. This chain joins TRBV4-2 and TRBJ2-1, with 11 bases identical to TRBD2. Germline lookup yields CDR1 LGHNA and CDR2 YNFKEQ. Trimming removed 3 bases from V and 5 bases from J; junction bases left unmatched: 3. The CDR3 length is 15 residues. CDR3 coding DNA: TGTGCCAGCAGCCAGTCGACTAGCGGGAACAATGAGCAGTTCTTC. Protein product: CASSQSTSGNNEQFF.

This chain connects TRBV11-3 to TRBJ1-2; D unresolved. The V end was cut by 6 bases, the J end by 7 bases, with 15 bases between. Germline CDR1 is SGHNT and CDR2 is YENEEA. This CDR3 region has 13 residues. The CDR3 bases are TGTGCCAGCAGTTTCTTCCCAGTCTCTGGCTACACCTTC. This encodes CASSFFPVSGYTF.

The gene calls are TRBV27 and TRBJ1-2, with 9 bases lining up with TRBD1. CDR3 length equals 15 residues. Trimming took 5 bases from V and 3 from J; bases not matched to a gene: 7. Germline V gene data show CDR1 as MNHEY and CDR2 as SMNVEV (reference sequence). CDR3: CASSINRGLYYGYTF. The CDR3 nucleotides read TGTGCCAGCAGTATAAACAGGGGGCTGTACTATGGCTACACCTTC.

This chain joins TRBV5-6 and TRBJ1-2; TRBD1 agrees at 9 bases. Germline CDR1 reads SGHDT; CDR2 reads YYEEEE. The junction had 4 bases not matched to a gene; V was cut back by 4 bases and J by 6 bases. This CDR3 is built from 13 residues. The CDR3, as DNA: TGTGCCAGCAGCCGCGACAGGGGGAATGGCTACACCTTC. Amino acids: CASSRDRGNGYTF.

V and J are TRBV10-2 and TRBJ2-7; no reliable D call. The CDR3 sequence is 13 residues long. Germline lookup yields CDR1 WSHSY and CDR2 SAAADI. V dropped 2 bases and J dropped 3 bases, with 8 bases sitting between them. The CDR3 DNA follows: TGCGCCAGCAGTGAGCTGACAAGCTACGAGCAGTACGTC. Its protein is CASSELTSYEQYV.

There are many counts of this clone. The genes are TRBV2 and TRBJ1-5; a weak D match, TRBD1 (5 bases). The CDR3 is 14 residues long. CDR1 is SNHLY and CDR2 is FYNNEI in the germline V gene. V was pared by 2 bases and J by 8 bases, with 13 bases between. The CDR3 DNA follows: TGTGCCAGCAGTGAATGGCAGGGAGGAGAGCCCCAGCATTTT. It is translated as CASSEWQGGEPQHF. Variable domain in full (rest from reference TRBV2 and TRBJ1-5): EPEVTQTPSHQVTQMGQEVILRCVPISNHLYFYWYRQILGQKVEFLVSFYNNEISEKSEIFDDQFSVERPDGSNFTLKIRSTKLEDSAMYFCASSEWQGGEPQHFGDGTRLSIL.

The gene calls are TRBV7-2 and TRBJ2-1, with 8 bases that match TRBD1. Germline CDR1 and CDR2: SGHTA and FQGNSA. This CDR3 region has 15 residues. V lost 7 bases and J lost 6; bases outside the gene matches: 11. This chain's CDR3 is CASTPPGTGSNEQFF. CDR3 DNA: TGTGCCAGCACCCCCCCCGGGACAGGAAGCAATGAGCAGTTCTTC.

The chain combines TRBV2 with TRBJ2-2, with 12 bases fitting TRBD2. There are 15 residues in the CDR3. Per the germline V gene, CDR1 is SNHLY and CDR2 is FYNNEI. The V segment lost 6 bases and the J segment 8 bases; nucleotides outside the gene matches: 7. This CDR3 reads CASRQLAGGPGELFF. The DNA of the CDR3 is TGTGCCAGCAGACAACTAGCGGGGGGCCCAGGGGAGCTGTTTTTT. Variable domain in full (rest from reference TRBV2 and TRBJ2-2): EPEVTQTPSHQVTQMGQEVILRCVPISNHLYFYWYRQILGQKVEFLVSFYNNEISEKSEIFDDQFSVERPDGSNFTLKIRSTKLEDSAMYFCASRQLAGGPGELFFGEGSRLTVL.